This T cell receptor (beta chain) was captured in a study of T cells in Graves' hyperthyroidism and ophthalmopathy. This clonotype has more than one count but fewer than ten. The CDR3 covers 16 residues. Germline V lookup: CDR1 DFQATT, CDR2 SNEGSKA (reference sequence). Losses at the gene ends were 5 bases for V and 6 bases for J; bases not matched to a gene: 12. Amplification targeted TCR beta CDR3 regions from RNA transcripts. HTBI primers drove first-round RT-PCR of the TCR CDR3. From the multiplex PCR reads, TCRdb called clonotypes with MiXCR, one entry per CDR3 protein. Of 450,000 to 550,000 distinct CDR3 sequences in the sample, 24% were seen once.

The chain joins TRBV20-1 to TRBJ2-2; TRBD2 matches 10 bases. The material sequenced was blood. The receptor's source is a woman under 40 with Graves' ophthalmopathy. The CDR3 DNA is TGCAGTGCTGACCACCAGGAGCGGGGGGGCGCCGGGGAGCTGTTTTTT. It specifies CSADHQERGGAGELFF.